This entry lists 32 T cell receptor beta chains sequenced from one sample in a study of response to subunit inactivated influenza vaccine. TCRdb itself ran the RT-PCR reads through MiXCR, one entry per CDR3 protein. The table lists 400,000 to 650,000 distinct CDR3 sequences, approximately 7.3% of them singletons. This specimen was PBMCs from blood, taken 23 to 25 months after vaccination. These receptors originate from a man aged 50-75 years who received an inactivated influenza vaccine.

This clonotype showed up many times. V and J are TRBV7-2 and TRBJ2-1; D is possibly TRBD2 (6 bases). V dropped 5 bases and J dropped 3 bases, with 17 bases sitting between them. This CDR3 is built from 16 residues. Germline V CDR1 and CDR2: SGHTA, FQGNSA. The CDR3: CASSPGGGTSYNEQFF. The DNA of the CDR3 is TGTGCCAGCAGCCCTGGAGGAGGGACCAGCTACAATGAGCAGTTCTTC.

The CDR3 sequence is CASSLVGRSFGYGYTF. CDR3 sequence (DNA): TGTGCCAGCAGCTTAGTAGGGCGGTCCTTCGGGTATGGCTACACCTTC. The V gene is TRBV7-2, the J gene TRBJ1-2; D uncertain. The CDR3 length is 16 residues. The germline V gene encodes CDR1 SGHTA and CDR2 FQGNSA. V lost 1 base to trimming and J lost 5 bases, with 17 bases between them.

With respect to this clonotype: The junction departs from the called germline gene at one end, perhaps through a read error. The chain has TRBV9 and TRBJ2-3, with D uncertain. In germline, CDR1 is SGDLS, CDR2 YYNGEE. This CDR3 spans 13 amino acids. The CDR3 region is CPSSVDQPDTQYF. The CDR3 nucleotides are TGTCCCAGCAGCGTAGATCAGCCAGATACGCAGTATTTT.

V and J are TRBV5-1 and TRBJ2-3; D might be TRBD1 (6 bases). The CDR3 consists of 15 residues. Trimming pared 4 bases from V and 4 bases from J, leaving 16 bases between. In germline, CDR1 is SGHRS, CDR2 YFSETQ. As DNA, the CDR3 is TGCGCCAGCAGCCCCACGACCGGACAGTCAGATACGCAGTATTTT. This encodes CASSPTTGQSDTQYF. The entire variable domain, with the rest obtained from reference TRBV5-1 and TRBJ2-3, is as follows: KAGVTQTPRYLIKTRGQQVTLSCSPISGHRSVSWYQQTPGQGLQFLFEYFSETQRNKGNFPGRFSGRQFSNSRSEMNVSTLELGDSALYLCASSPTTGQSDTQYFGPGTRLTVL.

V is TRBV20-1 and J is TRBJ2-1, with 9 nucleotides matching TRBD2. With V trimmed by 0 bases and J by 3 bases, 3 bases remained unmatched. CDR1 is DFQATT, CDR2 SNEGSKA, per germline (reference sequence). The CDR3 extends over 15 amino acids. In DNA, the CDR3 is TGCAGTGCTAGAGATTTGACTAGCGGCTACAATGAGCAGTTCTTC. Protein: CSARDLTSGYNEQFF.

With regard to this clonotype: Its ends do not fully match the called genes, so a read error is possible. This CDR3 is CASSLAPSGPNTGELFF. Written as DNA, the CDR3 is TGTGCTAGCAGCTTAGCCCCCAGCGGTCCGAACACCGGGGAGCTGTTTTTT. The chain combines TRBV7-7 with TRBJ2-2; D perhaps matches TRBD2 (5 bases). CDR3 size: 17 residues. Germline-derived CDR1 and CDR2 are SSHAT and FNYEAQ (reference sequence).

The CDR3 is CASSHWTGGFSQKLFF. CDR3 coding DNA: TGTGCCAGCAGCCACTGGACAGGCGGTTTCAGTCAAAAACTGTTTTTT. V usage is TRBV6-1 and J usage is TRBJ1-4; 7 bases fit TRBD1. V dropped 6 bases and J dropped 9; count of bases not matched to a gene: 16. This CDR3 is built from 16 residues. CDR1 and CDR2 from the germline V gene are MNHNS and SASEGT.

Remarks on this clonotype: A junction end diverges from the germline sequence, so it may reflect a read error. The chain is built from TRBV12-3 or TRBV12-4 and TRBJ2-5, with 16 bases lining up with TRBD2. The CDR3 covers 19 residues. CDR3 DNA sequence: TGTGCCTGCAGTCCCCCGGGACTAGCGGGAGGGGGAGGTTCGGAGACCCAGTACTTC. Residues: CACSPPGLAGGGGSETQYF.

The chain recombines TRBV7-6 with TRBJ2-2; a weak D match, TRBD2 (6 bases). V was cut by 0 bases and J by 7 bases, with 21 bases left in between. The CDR3 runs to 18 residues. CDR1 is SGHVS and CDR2 is FNYEAQ in the germline V gene. CDR3 residues: CASSLAGGQLFKGGELFF. The CDR3 nucleotides are TGTGCCAGCAGCTTAGCGGGAGGACAACTTTTTAAGGGCGGGGAGCTGTTTTTT.

V is TRBV29-1 and J is TRBJ2-1, with TRBD2 matching 11 bases. Germline CDR1 is SQVTM and CDR2 is ANQGSEA. V was clipped by 5 bases and J by 2 bases; unmatched bases: 2. CDR3 length: 14 amino acids. The CDR3 sequence is CSVRLAGTYNEQFF. CDR3 nucleotide sequence: TGCAGCGTTCGACTAGCGGGAACCTACAATGAGCAGTTCTTC.

This clonotype was counted many times. This sequence joins TRBV12-3 or TRBV12-4 and TRBJ2-3; TRBD1 agrees at 7 bases. Losses at the gene ends were 6 bases for V and 0 bases for J; bases not matched to a gene: 6. The CDR3 contains 15 residues. The CDR3 DNA follows: TGTGCCAGCAGCTATCGACAGGGTAGCACAGATACGCAGTATTTT. This translates into CASSYRQGSTDTQYF.

This rearrangement joins TRBV5-1 to TRBJ1-2; D is possibly TRBD1 (5 bases). CDR3 length: 17 amino acids. The V end lost 0 bases, the J end lost 7 bases, and 22 bases lay between the germline ends. Germline loops: CDR1 SGHRS, CDR2 YFSETQ. CDR3 sequence reads: CASSLGAWGRVGAGYTF. CDR3 nucleotides: TGCGCCAGCAGCTTGGGGGCGTGGGGACGCGTCGGCGCTGGCTACACCTTC. Complete variable domain (other parts from reference TRBV5-1 and TRBJ1-2): KAGVTQTPRYLIKTRGQQVTLSCSPISGHRSVSWYQQTPGQGLQFLFEYFSETQRNKGNFPGRFSGRQFSNSRSEMNVSTLELGDSALYLCASSLGAWGRVGAGYTFGSGTRLTVV.

The sample holds a few counts of this clonotype. The rearrangement uses TRBV3-1 and TRBJ2-3; 11 bases are shared with TRBD2. The CDR3 is 15 residues long. V was clipped by 3 bases and J by 3 bases; unmatched bases: 2. Germline CDR1 reads LGHDT; CDR2 reads YNNKEL (reference sequence). The CDR3 nucleotides are TGTGCCAGCAGCCAGAGGACTAGCGGGACAGATACGCAGTATTTT. Translating gives CASSQRTSGTDTQYF.

V usage is TRBV20-1 and J usage is TRBJ2-2; TRBD2 might be the D (5 bases). The CDR3 spans 15 residues. Germline V gene lookup returns CDR1 DFQATT and CDR2 SNEGSKA (reference sequence). Trimming shortened V by 3 bases and J by 5 bases, and 16 bases separated the two germline ends. The CDR3 sequence is CSARLDWPRTGELFF. CDR3 nucleotide sequence: TGCAGTGCTAGGCTGGACTGGCCTCGGACCGGGGAGCTGTTTTTT.

This clonotype was seen more than once but under ten times. The rearrangement uses TRBV20-1 and TRBJ2-7; the D is unclear. CDR1 and CDR2 from the germline V gene are DFQATT and SNEGSKA (reference sequence). V lost 3 bases and J lost 3, with 9 bases in between. The CDR3 runs to 12 residues. Written as DNA, the CDR3 is TGCAGTGCTAGTCGGGCCGACTACGAGCAGTACTTC. Its translation: CSASRADYEQYF.

This clonotype came up many times. The CDR3: CASSSLNNEQFF. CDR3 in DNA: TGTGCCAGCAGTTCCCTAAACAATGAGCAGTTCTTC. The V and J genes are TRBV6-5 and TRBJ2-1, with D unclear. CDR1 and CDR2 (germline): MNHEY, SVGAGI. Deletions cut 4 bases from V and 5 bases from J, with 6 bases between. The CDR3 consists of 12 residues.

This clonotype was seen a few times. V usage is TRBV10-2 and J usage is TRBJ1-2, with TRBD1 as a possible D gene (6 bases). Germline CDR1 is WSHSY and CDR2 is SAAADI. CDR3 length: 14 amino acids. V lost 4 bases and J lost 2, with 11 bases in between. CDR3 protein: CASSATGKNYGYTF. The CDR3 region has the DNA TGCGCCAGCAGTGCTACAGGGAAAAACTATGGCTACACCTTC.

This clonotype appeared a few times. The chain carries TRBV4-3 and TRBJ1-2; no firm D call. CDR1 LGHNA and CDR2 YSLEER come from the germline V gene. Trimming shortened V by 1 base and J by 4 bases, and 10 bases separated the two germline ends. This CDR3 is 14 amino acids long. Here the CDR3 DNA reads TGCGCCAGCAGCCAAGCCGCATCCAGCTATGGCTACACCTTC. Encoded protein: CASSQAASSYGYTF.

This chain connects TRBV6-2 or TRBV6-3 to TRBJ2-1, with D unresolved. CDR3 size: 15 residues. Trimming shortened V by 6 bases and J by 0 bases, and 12 bases separated the two germline ends. Germline-derived CDR1 and CDR2 are MNHEY and SVGEGT. In DNA, the CDR3 is TGTGCCAGCAGATATCTGGCAGGCTCCTACAATGAGCAGTTCTTC. Its protein product is CASRYLAGSYNEQFF.

In this sample, this clonotype turned up many times. V and J are TRBV20-1 and TRBJ1-6; D is undetermined. The CDR3 has 14 amino acids. V lost 3 bases and J lost 7, with 13 bases in between. Germline V gene data show CDR1 as DFQATT and CDR2 as SNEGSKA (reference sequence). The CDR3 sequence is CSASPHARNSPLHF. The CDR3 DNA sequence: TGCAGTGCTAGCCCCCATGCGCGGAATTCACCCCTCCACTTT.

The chain carries TRBV5-1 and TRBJ1-4; D uncertain. The V gene lost 2 bases and the J gene lost 5 bases, with 7 bases spanning the gap. The CDR3 extends over 13 amino acids. From germline, CDR1 is SGHRS and CDR2 YFSETQ. The CDR3 protein is CASSLQQNEKLFF. The CDR3 nucleotides read TGCGCCAGCAGCTTACAGCAGAATGAAAAACTGTTTTTT. The whole variable domain, filled in from reference TRBV5-1 and TRBJ1-4, reads KAGVTQTPRYLIKTRGQQVTLSCSPISGHRSVSWYQQTPGQGLQFLFEYFSETQRNKGNFPGRFSGRQFSNSRSEMNVSTLELGDSALYLCASSLQQNEKLFFGSGTQLSVL.

The chain combines TRBV12-3 or TRBV12-4 with TRBJ1-4, with D possibly being TRBD1 (5 bases). This CDR3 region has 14 residues. V lost 3 bases to trimming and J lost 4 bases, with 9 bases between them. CDR3 loop: CASSFRDGNEKLFF. The CDR3 region has the DNA TGTGCCAGCAGTTTTCGGGACGGTAATGAAAAACTGTTTTTT.

This clonotype was counted between two and nine times. This chain uses TRBV3-1 with TRBJ2-1; 15 bases match TRBD2. The CDR3 spans 18 residues. V lost 4 bases and J lost 6; bases outside the gene matches: 10. Germline lookup yields CDR1 LGHDT and CDR2 YNNKEL (reference sequence). CDR3 in DNA: TGTGCCAGCAGCCCAGTCGGGACTAGCGGGGGGCCCCGCAATGAGCAGTTCTTC. Protein product: CASSPVGTSGGPRNEQFF.

The chain combines TRBV5-1 with TRBJ2-5; a weak D match, TRBD2 (5 bases). Germline V lookup: CDR1 SGHRS, CDR2 YFSETQ. This CDR3 has 15 residues. Trimming removed 0 bases at V and 2 bases at J, with 11 bases between. The CDR3 is CASSLADGRQETQYF. The CDR3 DNA sequence: TGCGCCAGCAGCTTGGCCGATGGGAGACAAGAGACCCAGTACTTC.

This clonotype was recorded at least ten times. The J gene is TRBJ2-5, the V gene TRBV5-1; 9 bases line up with TRBD1. This CDR3 contains 15 residues. The trim removed 3 bases at V and 1 base at J, leaving 4 bases unmatched. The germline V gene encodes CDR1 SGHRS and CDR2 YFSETQ. Here the CDR3 DNA reads TGCGCCAGCAGCTACGGGACAGGGCTCCAAGAGACCCAGTACTTC. Translated: CASSYGTGLQETQYF.

This clonotype appeared many times. The chain uses TRBV6-5 and TRBJ2-5; TRBD2 is a possible D gene (7 bases). V dropped 2 bases and J dropped 5 bases, with 27 bases sitting between them. The CDR3 extends over 19 amino acids. In germline, CDR1 is MNHEY, CDR2 SVGAGI. CDR3 amino acids: CASSYAPPRLRGGAETQYF. The CDR3, as DNA: TGTGCCAGCAGTTACGCTCCACCCCGATTACGCGGGGGCGCGGAGACCCAGTACTTC.

This clonotype came up a few times. This sequence joins TRBV7-2 and TRBJ1-1; tentative D call: TRBD1 (6 bases). The CDR3 length is 14 residues. Trimming removed 5 bases from V and 0 bases from J, with 10 bases in between. The germline V gene has CDR1 SGHTA and CDR2 FQGNSA. The CDR3 is CASSAGQMNTEAFF. The CDR3 DNA follows: TGTGCCAGCAGCGCAGGACAGATGAACACTGAAGCTTTCTTT.

The table lists this clonotype with a few counts. The chain employs TRBV5-1 and TRBJ2-1; TRBD2 agrees at 12 bases. In germline, CDR1 is SGHRS, CDR2 YFSETQ. J lost 4 bases, V lost 7 bases, and 9 bases had no gene match. The CDR3 runs to 16 residues. In DNA form, the CDR3 reads TGCGCCAGCCTAGACCTAGCGGGGGGGCGTTACAATGAGCAGTTCTTC. It specifies CASLDLAGGRYNEQFF.

The chain recombines TRBV20-1 with TRBJ2-1; 14 bases match TRBD2. Germline V gene sequence: CDR1 DFQATT, CDR2 SNEGSKA (reference sequence). The CDR3 length is 16 residues. The V and J ends lost 1 base and 1 base, in that order; junction bases with no gene match: 0. CDR3 protein: CSARGLAGGSYNEQFF. CDR3 sequence (DNA): TGCAGTGCTAGAGGACTAGCGGGAGGGTCCTACAATGAGCAGTTCTTC.

This clonotype was observed many times. This sequence joins TRBV20-1 and TRBJ2-5, with D unresolved. There are 13 residues in the CDR3. From germline, CDR1 is DFQATT and CDR2 SNEGSKA (reference sequence). V was clipped by 5 bases and J by 7 bases, with 17 bases between them. In DNA form, the CDR3 reads TGCAGTGCTCCATACCTGGATGGGATGACCCAGTACTTC. Protein product: CSAPYLDGMTQYF.

V usage is TRBV12-3 or TRBV12-4 and J usage is TRBJ1-1; no clear D gene. The CDR3 is 15 residues long. V shed 2 bases and J shed 2 bases, with 12 bases lying between them. CDR3 sequence: CASSLNFPGNTEAFF. CDR3 bases: TGTGCCAGCAGTTTAAATTTCCCCGGTAACACTGAAGCTTTCTTT.

The V gene is TRBV12-3 or TRBV12-4, the J gene TRBJ1-4; D uncertain. This CDR3 region has 13 residues. With 2 bases removed from V and 4 bases from J, the gap between germline ends came to 5 bases. CDR3 sequence reads: CASSLRSNEKLFF. The CDR3 DNA is TGTGCCAGCAGTTTAAGAAGTAATGAAAAACTGTTTTTT.